Listed below are T cell receptor beta chains from one sample, sequenced in a study of T-cell reconstitution after alpha-beta-depleted transplantation in children. A single record per CDR3 protein comes from TCRdb applying MiXCR to the PCR reads. The table includes about 210,000 distinct CDR3 sequences, approximately 15% detected once. The starting material was PBMCs, mostly from graft donor cells, obtained 360 days after TCRalphabeta/CD19-depleted stem cell transplant. The source of these receptors is a male patient aged 2-15 years who had a stem cell transplant for acute lymphoblastic leukemia, so the T cells may come from the graft donor. CDR3s leave out the opening cysteine and the closing phenylalanine or tryptophan. Size values are once, few and many counts, or a class for expanded clones, and some rows have none.

TRBV5-1 NA ASRMLRATVHEQF
TRBV5-4 many ASSLFGSGYRISTDTQY
TRBV10-3 many AINGEGNQPQH
TRBV20-1 NA SASKRETGGNEQF
TRBV4-3 many ASSQDWNEQF
TRBV11-3 NA ASSSHSGELYNEQF
TRBV29-1 many SVGPSSGRADEAF
TRBV10-3 few AISEWSGNTGELF
TRBV6-5 NA ASSYPARGGTDTQY
TRBV20-1 NA SARIYSWLAGGNLNYEQY
TRBV29-1 few SAVPRLDRTEQY
TRBV27 many ASSFTGGGPDTQY
TRBV20-1 few SALGGGFHLTPLH
TRBV6-2/TRBV6-3 few ASSYLGAYEQF
TRBV10-1 few ASREDRGSYEQY
TRBV9 few ASSSDVADTQY
TRBV15 few ATSRDFGTSSGANVLT
TRBV29-1 few SVEVAGQYTEAF
TRBV21-1 many ASSKVRTGRTGELF
TRBV5-1 NA ASSSLAGSNTGELF
TRBV20-1 NA SAQTLINAEAF
TRBV12-3/TRBV12-4 many ASSLAEGGLDEQF
TRBV5-6 NA ASSKGLAGTISSYEQY
TRBV6-2/TRBV6-3 few ASSSIYRGRTEAF
TRBV21-1 few ASSPDGNTEAF
TRBV20-1 few SARDAEGNTDTQY
TRBV5-6 few ASSRWGRPTDTQY
TRBV5-1 NA ASSRTLPGGGELF
TRBV29-1 few SVDTGGLTYNEQF
TRBV7-9 many ASSRTTGDTGELF
TRBV29-1 few SVEGEGGARNQPQH
TRBV5-6 NA ASSRLGTENIQY
TRBV11-2 NA ASRPGGAGTGELF
TRBV2 NA ASSETRRRLAKNIQY
TRBV7-9 few ASSLGAGGPINEQF
TRBV5-1 many ASSLVAGSYNEQF
TRBV27 few ASSRDRASYEQY
TRBV9 NA ASSVVSGGEYNEQF
TRBV7-8 NA ASSPEQVMGGDEQF
TRBV7-9 few ASSSSPDTYNEQF
TRBV5-5 NA ASSLQGYDTGELF
TRBV7-8 NA ASSLLGPFTDTQY
TRBV10-3 NA VISDRADTGELF
TRBV4-1 few ASSHARADTQY
TRBV2 few ATSQGMNTEAF
TRBV5-1 NA ASSSPGQSLEGTEAF
TRBV5-1 NA ASSIGQGGTGELF
TRBV7-2 many ASTPAGLNTEAF
TRBV12-3/TRBV12-4 NA ASSLGWVLAGVTDTQY